The rows below give T cell receptor beta chains drawn from one sample of a study of cytomegalovirus exposure and HLA in healthy donors. TCRdb keeps only in-frame clones here, not all; method: immunoSEQ multiplex PCR. The sample records fewer than 110,000 clones, over 70% being singletons. The sequenced sample consisted of PBMCs. These receptors came from a man aged 30 to 39 in good health and CMV-seronegative. Each CDR3 is given with its conserved first and last residue. The order of the fields is clone size, V gene, D gene, J gene, CDR3 protein, CDR3 DNA. A D gene is named only where the DNA matches it firmly. Part of the rows lack a size; the others show once, few, many or a class for expanded clones.

.	TRBV19	.	TRBJ2-1	CASSPAYNEQFF	TGTGCCAGTAGTCCAGCCTACAATGAGCAGTTCTTC
.	TRBV28	.	TRBJ2-7	CASSFESAAYEQYF	TGTGCCAGCAGTTTTGAGAGTGCCGCCTACGAGCAGTACTTC
.	TRBV10-1	.	TRBJ2-2	CASSQTNTGELFF	TGCGCCAGCAGCCAAACGAACACCGGGGAGCTGTTTTTT
.	TRBV14	.	TRBJ1-2	CASSQDGTWASDNYGYTF	TGTGCCAGCAGCCAAGACGGGACTTGGGCGTCAGATAACTATGGCTACACCTTC
.	TRBV30	.	TRBJ2-7	CAWSVRGPWEQYF	TGTGCCTGGAGTGTCAGAGGGCCCTGGGAGCAGTACTTC
.	TRBV7-9	TRBD1	TRBJ1-2	CASSSSPGQSYGYTF	TGTGCCAGCAGCTCCTCGCCGGGACAGTCCTATGGCTACACCTTC
.	TRBV11-2	TRBD1	TRBJ2-5	CASSAKGTGDRETQYF	TGTGCCAGCAGCGCCAAGGGAACAGGGGACCGGGAGACCCAGTACTTC
.	TRBV20-1	.	TRBJ1-3	CSASVGNTIYF	TGCAGTGCTAGCGTCGGAAACACCATATATTTT
.	TRBV11-2	.	TRBJ2-1	CASSLRYRDNEQFF	TGTGCCAGCAGCCTCCGTTACAGGGACAATGAGCAGTTCTTC
.	TRBV13	.	TRBJ1-2	CASSLGLAGGYGYTF	TGTGCCAGCAGCTTAGGCCTTGCGGGGGGCTATGGCTACACCTTC
few	TRBV15	TRBD2	TRBJ2-3	CATSREAGGTDTQYF	TGTGCCACCAGCAGAGAAGCGGGGGGCACAGATACGCAGTATTTT